This TCR beta chain originates from a study of CD8 T cells in ankylosing spondylitis. Findings and limits, study-wide: A motif in TCR beta, a set of about eight highly homologous variants, appeared characteristic of ankylosing spondylitis blood.

CDR1 and CDR2 (germline): SGHVS, FQNEAQ. The ends were cut back, 2 bases at V and 2 bases at J, with 12 bases in the middle. The CDR3 extends over 16 amino acids. Remarks on this clonotype: Its antigen is not identified.

Libraries of TCR beta came from quantitative 5'-RACE with molecular barcodes. MiXCR, applied by TCRdb to the 5' RACE reads, yields one record per CDR3 protein. The sample lists about 360,000 distinct CDR3 sequences, 20% seen once, with over 10% in the top ten. This chain joins TRBV7-8 and TRBJ2-2, with D perhaps being TRBD1 or TRBD2 (6 bases each). This clonotype was obtained from a male donor with ankylosing spondylitis or in good health (not recorded which). The source material was blood, either unsorted or a sorted T cell fraction (not recorded which). CDR3 DNA sequence: TGTGCCAGCAGCTTACTGGGGGGCCTAAACACCGGGGAGCTGTTTTTT. It encodes CASSLLGGLNTGELFF.